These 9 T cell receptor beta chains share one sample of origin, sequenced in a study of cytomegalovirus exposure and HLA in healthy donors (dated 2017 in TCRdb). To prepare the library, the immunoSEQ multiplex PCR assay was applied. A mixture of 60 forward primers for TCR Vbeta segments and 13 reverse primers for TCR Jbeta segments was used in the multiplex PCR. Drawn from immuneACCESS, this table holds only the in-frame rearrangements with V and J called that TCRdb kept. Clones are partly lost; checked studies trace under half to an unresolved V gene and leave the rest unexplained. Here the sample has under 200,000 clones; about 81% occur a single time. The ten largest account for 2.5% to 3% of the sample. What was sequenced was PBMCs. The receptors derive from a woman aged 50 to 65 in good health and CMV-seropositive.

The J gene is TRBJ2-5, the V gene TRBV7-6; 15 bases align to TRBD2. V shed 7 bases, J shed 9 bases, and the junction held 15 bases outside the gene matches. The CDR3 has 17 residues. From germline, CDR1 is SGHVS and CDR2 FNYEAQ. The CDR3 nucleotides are TGTGCCAGCACCCCCTCTTCGGGACTAGCGGGGGGTGTGGCCCAGTACTTC. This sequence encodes CASTPSSGLAGGVAQYF.

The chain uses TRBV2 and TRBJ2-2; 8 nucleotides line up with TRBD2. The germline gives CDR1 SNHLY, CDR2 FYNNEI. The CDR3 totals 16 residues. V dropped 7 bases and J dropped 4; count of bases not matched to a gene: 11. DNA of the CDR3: TGTGCCAGCACCTCCATCCGGGGGGGTAGCACCGGGGAGCTGTTTTTT. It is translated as CASTSIRGGSTGELFF.

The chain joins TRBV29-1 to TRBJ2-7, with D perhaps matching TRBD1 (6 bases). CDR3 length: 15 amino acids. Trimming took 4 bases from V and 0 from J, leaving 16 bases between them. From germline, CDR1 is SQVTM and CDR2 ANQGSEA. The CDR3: CSVGKQGWASYEQYF. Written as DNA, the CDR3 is TGCAGCGTTGGAAAACAGGGATGGGCCTCCTACGAGCAGTACTTC.

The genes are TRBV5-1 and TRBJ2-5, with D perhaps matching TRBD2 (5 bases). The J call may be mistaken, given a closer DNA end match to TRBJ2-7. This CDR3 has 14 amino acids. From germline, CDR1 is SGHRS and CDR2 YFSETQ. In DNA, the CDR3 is TGCGCCAGCAGCTTGCAAGGAGGACTCTACGAGCAGTACTTC. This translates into CASSLQGGLYEQYF.

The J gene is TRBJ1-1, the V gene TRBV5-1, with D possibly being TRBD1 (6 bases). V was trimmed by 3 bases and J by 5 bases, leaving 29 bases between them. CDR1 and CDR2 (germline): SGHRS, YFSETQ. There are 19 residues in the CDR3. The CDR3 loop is CASSYWLQDQVGRGTEAFF. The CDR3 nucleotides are TGCGCCAGCAGCTATTGGCTTCAGGACCAGGTAGGGAGGGGGACTGAAGCTTTCTTT.

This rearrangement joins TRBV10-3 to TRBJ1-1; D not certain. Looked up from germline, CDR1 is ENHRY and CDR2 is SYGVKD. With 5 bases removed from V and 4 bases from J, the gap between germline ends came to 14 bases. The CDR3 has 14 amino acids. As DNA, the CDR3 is TGTGCCATCAGTTACGACCCATCAGGCACTGAAGCTTTCTTT. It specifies CAISYDPSGTEAFF.

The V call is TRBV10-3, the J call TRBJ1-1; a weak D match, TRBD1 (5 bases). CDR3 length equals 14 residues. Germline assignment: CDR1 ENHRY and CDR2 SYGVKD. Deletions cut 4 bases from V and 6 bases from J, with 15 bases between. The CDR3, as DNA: TGTGCCATCAGTGCCGGGGCGGGGGATCCTGAAGCTTTCTTT. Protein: CAISAGAGDPEAFF.

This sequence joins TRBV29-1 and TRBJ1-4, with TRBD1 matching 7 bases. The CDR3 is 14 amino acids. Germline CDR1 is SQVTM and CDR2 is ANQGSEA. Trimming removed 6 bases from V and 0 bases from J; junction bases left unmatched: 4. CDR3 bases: TGCAGCGTGCTCGACAGGGCAACTAATGAAAAACTGTTTTTT. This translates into CSVLDRATNEKLFF.

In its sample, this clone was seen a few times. The CDR3 sequence: CASSLGLAGATSAYEQYF. In DNA, the CDR3 is TGCGCCAGCAGCTTGGGACTAGCGGGGGCCACGTCCGCTTACGAGCAGTACTTC. V and J are TRBV5-1 and TRBJ2-7; 12 bases are shared with TRBD2. The CDR3 consists of 18 residues. V dropped 0 bases and J dropped 4; count of bases not matched to a gene: 11. The germline V gene encodes CDR1 SGHRS and CDR2 YFSETQ.